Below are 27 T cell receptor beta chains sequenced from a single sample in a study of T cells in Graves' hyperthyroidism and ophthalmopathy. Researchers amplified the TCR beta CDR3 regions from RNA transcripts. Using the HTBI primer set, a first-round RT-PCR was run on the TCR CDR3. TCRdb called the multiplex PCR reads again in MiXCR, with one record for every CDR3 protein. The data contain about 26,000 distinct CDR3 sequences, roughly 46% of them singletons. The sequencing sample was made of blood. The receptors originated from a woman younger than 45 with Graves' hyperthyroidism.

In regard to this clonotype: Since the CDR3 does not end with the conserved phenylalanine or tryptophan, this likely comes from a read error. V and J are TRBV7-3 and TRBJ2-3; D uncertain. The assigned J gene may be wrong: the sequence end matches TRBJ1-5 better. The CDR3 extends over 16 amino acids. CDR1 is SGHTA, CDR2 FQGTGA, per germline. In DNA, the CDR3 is TGTGCCAGCAGCTTACGGGCGGGAGCCCCCCCAGATACGCAGCATTCT. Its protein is CASSLRAGAPPDTQHS.

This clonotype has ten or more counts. The CDR3 loop is CASTPGWGPGVSYTF. The CDR3, as DNA: TGTGCCAGCACCCCCGGGTGGGGCCCCGGAGTGAGCTACACCTTC. The chain recombines TRBV2 with TRBJ1-2; D is perhaps TRBD1 (5 bases). V was cut by 7 bases and J by 9 bases, with 24 bases left in between. The germline gives CDR1 SNHLY, CDR2 FYNNEI. The CDR3 totals 15 residues.

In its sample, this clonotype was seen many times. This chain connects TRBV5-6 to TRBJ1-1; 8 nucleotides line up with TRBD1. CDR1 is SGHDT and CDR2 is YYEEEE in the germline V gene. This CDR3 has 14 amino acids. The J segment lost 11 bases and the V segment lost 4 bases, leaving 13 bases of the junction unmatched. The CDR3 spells CASSPRITDRGAFF. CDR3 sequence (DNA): TGTGCCAGCAGCCCCCGGATCACAGACAGGGGTGCTTTCTTT.

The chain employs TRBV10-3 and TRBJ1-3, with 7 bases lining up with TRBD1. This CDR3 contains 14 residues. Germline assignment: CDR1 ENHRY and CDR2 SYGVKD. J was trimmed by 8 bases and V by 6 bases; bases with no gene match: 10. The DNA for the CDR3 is TGTGCCATCAGCACAGGGGTAGATAGGGACACCATATATTTT. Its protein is CAISTGVDRDTIYF.

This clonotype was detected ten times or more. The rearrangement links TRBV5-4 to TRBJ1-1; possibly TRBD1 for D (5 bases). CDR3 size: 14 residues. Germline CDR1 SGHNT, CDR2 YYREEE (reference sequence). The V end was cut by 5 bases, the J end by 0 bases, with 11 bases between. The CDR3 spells CASSTGTVNTEAFF. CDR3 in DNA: TGTGCCAGCAGTACCGGGACCGTGAACACTGAAGCTTTCTTT.

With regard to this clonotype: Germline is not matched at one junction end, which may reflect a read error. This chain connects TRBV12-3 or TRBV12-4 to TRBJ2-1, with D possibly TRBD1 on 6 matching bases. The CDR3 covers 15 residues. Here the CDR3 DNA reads TGTGCCAGCAGTCTCCCCCAGGGGCGGGCCAATGAGCGGTTCTTC. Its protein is CASSLPQGRANERFF.

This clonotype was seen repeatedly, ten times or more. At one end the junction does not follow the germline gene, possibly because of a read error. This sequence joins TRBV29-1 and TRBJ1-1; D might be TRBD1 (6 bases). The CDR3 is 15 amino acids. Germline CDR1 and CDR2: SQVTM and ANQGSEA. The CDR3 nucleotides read TGCAGCGTTGAAGATCCGGGGGGCCTCGGCACTGGAGCTTTCTTT. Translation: CSVEDPGGLGTGAFF.

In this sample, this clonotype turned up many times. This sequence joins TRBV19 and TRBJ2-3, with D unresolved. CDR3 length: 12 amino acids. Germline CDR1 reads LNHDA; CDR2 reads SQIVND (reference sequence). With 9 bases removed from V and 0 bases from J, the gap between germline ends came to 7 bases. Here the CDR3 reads CASRRSTDTQYF. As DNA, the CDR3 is TGTGCCAGCAGACGGAGCACAGATACGCAGTATTTT.

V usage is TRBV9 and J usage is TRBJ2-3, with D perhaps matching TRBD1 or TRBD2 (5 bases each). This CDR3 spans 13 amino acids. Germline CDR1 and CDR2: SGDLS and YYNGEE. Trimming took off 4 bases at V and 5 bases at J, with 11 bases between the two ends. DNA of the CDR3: TGTGCCAGCAGCTCTCGGGGCATAGATACGCAGTATTTT. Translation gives CASSSRGIDTQYF.

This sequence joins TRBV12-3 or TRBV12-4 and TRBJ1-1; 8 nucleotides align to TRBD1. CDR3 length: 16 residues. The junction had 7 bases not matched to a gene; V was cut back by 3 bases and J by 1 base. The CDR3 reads CASSFADRGSNTEAFF. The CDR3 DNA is TGTGCCAGCAGTTTTGCCGACAGGGGCTCGAACACTGAAGCTTTCTTT.

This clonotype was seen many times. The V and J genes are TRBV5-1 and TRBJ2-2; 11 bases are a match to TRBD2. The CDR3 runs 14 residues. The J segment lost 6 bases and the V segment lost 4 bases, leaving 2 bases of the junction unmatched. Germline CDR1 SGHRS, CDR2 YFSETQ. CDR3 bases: TGCGCCAGCAGCCCGGGACTAGCGGCCGGGGAGCTGTTTTTT. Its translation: CASSPGLAAGELFF. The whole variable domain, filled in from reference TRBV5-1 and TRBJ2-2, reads KAGVTQTPRYLIKTRGQQVTLSCSPISGHRSVSWYQQTPGQGLQFLFEYFSETQRNKGNFPGRFSGRQFSNSRSEMNVSTLELGDSALYLCASSPGLAAGELFFGEGSRLTVL.

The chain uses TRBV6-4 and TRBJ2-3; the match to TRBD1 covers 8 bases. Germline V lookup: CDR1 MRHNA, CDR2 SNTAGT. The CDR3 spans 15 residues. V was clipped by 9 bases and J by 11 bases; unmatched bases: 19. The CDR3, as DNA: TGTGCCAGACTTGCCGGATCGGACAGGGCGTGCGAGCAGTATTTT. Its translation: CARLAGSDRACEQYF.

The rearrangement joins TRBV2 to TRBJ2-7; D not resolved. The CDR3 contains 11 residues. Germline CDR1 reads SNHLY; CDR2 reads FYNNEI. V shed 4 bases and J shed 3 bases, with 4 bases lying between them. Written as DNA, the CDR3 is TGTGCCAGCAGTGTTCTCTACGAGCAGTACTTC. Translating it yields CASSVLYEQYF.

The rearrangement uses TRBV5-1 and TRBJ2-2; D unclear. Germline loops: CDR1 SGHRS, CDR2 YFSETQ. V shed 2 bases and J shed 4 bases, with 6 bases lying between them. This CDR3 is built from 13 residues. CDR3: CASSLDLTGELFF. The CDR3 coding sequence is TGCGCCAGCAGCTTAGACCTCACCGGGGAGCTGTTTTTT.

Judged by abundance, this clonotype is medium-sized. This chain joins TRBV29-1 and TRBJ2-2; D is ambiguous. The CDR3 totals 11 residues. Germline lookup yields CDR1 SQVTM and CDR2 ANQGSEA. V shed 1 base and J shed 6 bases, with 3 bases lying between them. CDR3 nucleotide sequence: TGCAGCGTTGAAGTAGCCGGGGAGCTGTTTTTT. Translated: CSVEVAGELFF.

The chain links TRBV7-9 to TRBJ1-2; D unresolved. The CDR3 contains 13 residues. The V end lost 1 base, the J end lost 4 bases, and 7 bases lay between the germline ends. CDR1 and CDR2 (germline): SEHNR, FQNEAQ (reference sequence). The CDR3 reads CASSLGLSYGYTF. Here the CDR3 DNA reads TGTGCCAGCAGCTTAGGTCTAAGCTATGGCTACACCTTC.

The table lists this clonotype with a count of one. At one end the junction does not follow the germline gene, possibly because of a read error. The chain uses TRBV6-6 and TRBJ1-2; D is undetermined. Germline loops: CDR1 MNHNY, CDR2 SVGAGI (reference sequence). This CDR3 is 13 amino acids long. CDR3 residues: CANSSALNYGYTF. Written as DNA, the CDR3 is TGTGCCAACAGTTCAGCTCTTAACTATGGCTACACCTTC.

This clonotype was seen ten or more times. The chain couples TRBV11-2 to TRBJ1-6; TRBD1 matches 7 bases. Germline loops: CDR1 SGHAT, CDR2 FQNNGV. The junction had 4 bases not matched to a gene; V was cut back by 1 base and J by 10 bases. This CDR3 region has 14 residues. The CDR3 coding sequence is TGTGCCAGCAGCTTAGGACAGGGAGAATCACCCCTCCACTTT. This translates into CASSLGQGESPLHF.

CDR3 protein: CASSIRRNSYEQYF. DNA of the CDR3: TGTGCCAGTAGTATAAGACGGAACTCCTACGAGCAGTACTTC. The chain recombines TRBV19 with TRBJ2-7, with D hard to call. V gave up 2 bases and J gave up 0 bases, with 8 bases separating them. Germline V gene lookup returns CDR1 LNHDA and CDR2 SQIVND (reference sequence). The CDR3 runs to 14 residues.

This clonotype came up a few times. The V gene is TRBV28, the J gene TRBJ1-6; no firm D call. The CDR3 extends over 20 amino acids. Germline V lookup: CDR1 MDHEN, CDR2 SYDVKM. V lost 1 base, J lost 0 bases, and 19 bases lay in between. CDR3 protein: CASSLSWGKKWNSYNSPLHF. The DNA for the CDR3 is TGTGCCAGCAGTTTATCATGGGGAAAAAAGTGGAACTCCTATAATTCACCCCTCCACTTT.

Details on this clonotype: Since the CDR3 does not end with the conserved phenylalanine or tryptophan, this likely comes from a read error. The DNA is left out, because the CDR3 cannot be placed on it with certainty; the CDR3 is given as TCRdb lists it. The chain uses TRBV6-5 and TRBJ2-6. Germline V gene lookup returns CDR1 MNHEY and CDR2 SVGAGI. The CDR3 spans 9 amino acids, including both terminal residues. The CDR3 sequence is CASQYGPDS.

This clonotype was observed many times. This CDR3 reads CASSQESEESRSYEQYF. The CDR3 DNA is TGTGCCAGCAGCCAAGAATCCGAAGAATCTCGCTCCTACGAGCAGTACTTC. The chain joins TRBV3-1 to TRBJ2-7; D gene ambiguous. V dropped 0 bases and J dropped 0 bases, with 15 bases sitting between them. The CDR3 runs to 17 residues. Germline loops: CDR1 LGHDT, CDR2 YNNKEL (reference sequence).

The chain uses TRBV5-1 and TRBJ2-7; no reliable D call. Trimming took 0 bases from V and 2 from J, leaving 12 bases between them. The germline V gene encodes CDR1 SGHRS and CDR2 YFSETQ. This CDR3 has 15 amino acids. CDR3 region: CASSLGGSSTYEQYF. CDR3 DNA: TGCGCCAGCAGCTTGGGGGGTAGCTCGACCTACGAGCAGTACTTC.

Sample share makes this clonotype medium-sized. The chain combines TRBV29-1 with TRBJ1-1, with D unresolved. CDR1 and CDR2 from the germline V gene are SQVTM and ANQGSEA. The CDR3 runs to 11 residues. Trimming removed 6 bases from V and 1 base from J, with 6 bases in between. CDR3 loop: CSVEPNTEAFF. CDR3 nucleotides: TGCAGCGTGGAGCCGAACACTGAAGCTTTCTTT.

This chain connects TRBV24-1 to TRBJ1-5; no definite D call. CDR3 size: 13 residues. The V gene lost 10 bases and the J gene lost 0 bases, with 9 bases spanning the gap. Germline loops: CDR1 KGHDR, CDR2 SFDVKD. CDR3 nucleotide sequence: TGTGCCACGAATGAATATAGCAATCAGCCCCAGCATTTT. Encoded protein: CATNEYSNQPQHF.

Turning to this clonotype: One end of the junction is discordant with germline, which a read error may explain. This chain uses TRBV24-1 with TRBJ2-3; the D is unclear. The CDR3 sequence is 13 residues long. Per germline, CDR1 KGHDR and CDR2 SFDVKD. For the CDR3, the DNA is TGTGCCACCAGAGATAGAAGCGCAGATACGCGGTATTTT. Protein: CATRDRSADTRYF.

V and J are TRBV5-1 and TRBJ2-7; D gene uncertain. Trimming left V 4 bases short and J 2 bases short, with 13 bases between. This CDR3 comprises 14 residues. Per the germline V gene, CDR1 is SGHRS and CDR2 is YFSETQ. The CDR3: CASSLLVETYEQYF. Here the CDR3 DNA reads TGCGCCAGCAGCCTATTGGTAGAGACCTACGAGCAGTACTTC.